The rows below give T cell receptor beta chains drawn from one sample of a study of CD8 T cells in ankylosing spondylitis. TCRdb used MiXCR to reprocess the 5' RACE reads, holding one entry per CDR3 protein. This table holds 84,000 or so distinct CDR3 sequences, more than 25% found once. Source material: blood, either unsorted or a sorted T cell fraction (not recorded which). The receptors here all came from a male donor with ankylosing spondylitis or in good health (not recorded which). The conserved cysteine and the conserved F or W are not part of the CDR3 here. Size is stated for part of the rows, as once, few or many counts, or as a class when the clone is expanded.

>TRBJ1-5|.|TRBV7-9
ASSVTHRQGANQPQH
>TRBJ2-3|.|TRBV11-1
ASSLAAGGLSYGTDTQY
>TRBJ1-1|many|TRBV20-1
SARENQGAAF
>TRBJ2-1|.|TRBV12-3/TRBV12-4
ASSLGGRWQF
>TRBJ2-5|few|TRBV10-3
AISESEGGLEETQY
>TRBJ2-5|few|TRBV5-6
ASSFYQEARTQY
>TRBJ1-2|many|TRBV20-1
SATNRGGDYGYT
>TRBJ2-7|.|TRBV7-2
ASLGQGPPLYEQY
>TRBJ2-5|few|TRBV7-9
ASSPSHRVETQY
>TRBJ2-7|.|TRBV20-1
SGTSGNEQY
>TRBJ2-7|few|TRBV5-1
ASSLASGIAYEQY
>TRBJ1-2|.|TRBV5-1
ASSLNRDRGYT
>TRBJ1-4|few|TRBV28
ASSVRQVGTEKLF
>TRBJ1-4|few|TRBV6-1
ASSHTGMTNEKLF
>TRBJ2-1|.|TRBV7-2
ASSPTSGRAGEQF
>TRBJ2-2|.|TRBV29-1
SVVVAGDTGELF
>TRBJ1-2|many|TRBV20-1
SAPPRDGQGFYGYT
>TRBJ2-7|.|TRBV18
ASSPPVQGLGEQY
>TRBJ1-2|few|TRBV5-1
ASSVDQGGYGYT
>TRBJ2-7|few|TRBV5-1
ASRGSSYEQY
>TRBJ1-6|few|TRBV5-1
ASSLWGTAGSPLH
>TRBJ2-3|few|TRBV29-1
SVDGGVGTDTQY
>TRBJ2-2|.|TRBV12-3/TRBV12-4
ASRPDRGRNTGELF
>TRBJ2-2|once|TRBV10-3
AISGDKTNTGELF
>TRBJ2-5|.|TRBV20-1
SASLKPLAKETQY
>TRBJ1-5|few|TRBV5-1
ASSLGLGQGNQPQH
>TRBJ2-5|few|TRBV2
ASSLQGATETQY
>TRBJ2-2|few|TRBV5-1
ASSPAGDTSGELF
>TRBJ2-1|.|TRBV14
ASSQKLNRRLAGRRGYNEQF
>TRBJ2-2|.|TRBV5-5
ASRFTSASNTGELF
>TRBJ2-3|few|TRBV4-1
ASSQDPLADRFFTDTQY
>TRBJ2-3|once|TRBV6-1
ASRPSGNTDTQY
>TRBJ1-2|.|TRBV15
ATSALPRGGYT
>TRBJ2-5|.|TRBV5-6
ASSRIAGGAQETQY
>TRBJ2-7|.|TRBV6-1
ASRRGVRAGREQY
>TRBJ1-5|few|TRBV6-2/TRBV6-3
ASTITGFHQPQH
>TRBJ1-1|.|TRBV7-2
ASSLGGGYAF